The 8 T cell receptor beta chains below were found in one sample sequenced in a study of cytomegalovirus exposure and HLA in healthy donors. TCRdb keeps only in-frame clones here, not all; method: immunoSEQ multiplex PCR. The sample lists more than 90,000 clones, under 95% seen once, with 0.95% to 1.3% in the top ten. Sequenced input: PBMCs. The origin of the receptors is a woman aged 25-40 years in good health and CMV-seropositive.

The rearrangement uses TRBV5-4 and TRBJ1-4; 8 positions match TRBD1. The germline gives CDR1 SGHNT, CDR2 YYREEE (reference sequence). V gave up 0 bases and J gave up 8 bases; unmatched junction bases: 9. CDR3 length equals 16 residues. The CDR3 protein is CASSLENRGNKEKLFF. The CDR3 nucleotides read TGTGCCAGCAGCTTGGAAAACAGGGGGAATAAAGAAAAACTGTTTTTT.

This clone was observed a handful of times. This chain uses TRBV2 with TRBJ1-2, with D unresolved. Trimming cost V 3 bases and J 2 bases, with 10 bases left between them. The CDR3 has 14 amino acids. Germline V gives CDR1 SNHLY, CDR2 FYNNEI. CDR3 in DNA: TGTGCCAGCAGTGATCGAACAGTGAACTATGGCTACACCTTC. Translating gives CASSDRTVNYGYTF.

The J gene is TRBJ2-1, the V gene TRBV5-6, with 8 bases fitting TRBD2. V trimming: 0 bases; J trimming: 8 bases; junction bases outside the gene matches: 10. The CDR3 contains 16 residues. CDR1 SGHDT and CDR2 YYEEEE come from the germline V gene. The CDR3 region is CASSLAVRREVDEQFF. CDR3 sequence (DNA): TGTGCCAGCAGCTTGGCAGTGAGGCGGGAGGTCGATGAGCAGTTCTTC.

The chain employs TRBV29-1 and TRBJ2-3; D is uncertain. Deletions cut 4 bases from V and 2 bases from J, with 10 bases between. The CDR3 extends over 13 amino acids. Germline-derived CDR1 and CDR2 are SQVTM and ANQGSEA. CDR3 in DNA: TGCAGCGTTGCGCGTGCCCACACAGATACGCAGTATTTT. Translation: CSVARAHTDTQYF.

The CDR3 DNA sequence: TGTGCCAGCAGCTCTCCCGGGTCCTCTAAACCGGAGACCCAGTACTTC. It is translated as CASSSPGSSKPETQYF. V usage is TRBV12-1 and J usage is TRBJ2-5; the DNA was not compared with TRBD2, the D call given in the table. TRBV12-1 is marked as a pseudogene. This CDR3 is 16 amino acids long.

The CDR3: CASSRVVGETQYF. DNA of the CDR3: TGTGCCAGCAGCAGGGTCGTCGGGGAGACCCAGTACTTC. The chain links TRBV6-4 to TRBJ2-5; D possibly corresponds to TRBD1 (5 bases). V was cut by 6 bases and J by 5 bases, with 13 bases left in between. This CDR3 is 13 amino acids long. CDR1 and CDR2 from the germline V gene are MRHNA and SNTAGT.

This rearrangement joins TRBV30 to TRBJ2-2; a possible D gene is TRBD1 (6 bases). CDR1 and CDR2 from the germline V gene are GTSNPN and SVGIG (reference sequence). Trimming cost V 5 bases and J 4 bases, with 17 bases left between them. The CDR3 has 15 residues. The CDR3 region has the DNA TGTGCCTGGTCACAGGGAACAGCACGCACCGGGGAGCTGTTTTTT. Translation gives CAWSQGTARTGELFF.

This clone came up once. The chain carries TRBV28 and TRBJ1-2; tentative D call: TRBD1 (5 bases). Trimming pared 3 bases from V and 4 bases from J, leaving 12 bases between. Germline assignment: CDR1 MDHEN and CDR2 SYDVKM. CDR3 size: 14 residues. CDR3 protein: CASSLMGQGYGYTF. Written as DNA, the CDR3 is TGTGCCAGCAGTTTGATGGGGCAGGGCTATGGCTACACCTTC.